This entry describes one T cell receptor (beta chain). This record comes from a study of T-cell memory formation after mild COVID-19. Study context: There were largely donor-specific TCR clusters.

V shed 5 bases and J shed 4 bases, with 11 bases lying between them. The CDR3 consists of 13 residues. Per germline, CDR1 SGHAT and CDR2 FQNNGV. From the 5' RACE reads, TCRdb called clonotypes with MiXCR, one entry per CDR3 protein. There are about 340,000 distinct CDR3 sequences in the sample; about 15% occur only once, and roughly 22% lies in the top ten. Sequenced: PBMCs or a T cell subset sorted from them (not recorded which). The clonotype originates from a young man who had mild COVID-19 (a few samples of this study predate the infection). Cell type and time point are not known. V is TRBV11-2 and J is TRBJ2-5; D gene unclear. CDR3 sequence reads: CASSPNQLETQYF. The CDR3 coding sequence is TGTGCCAGCAGCCCAAACCAACTAGAGACCCAGTACTTC.